The 13 T cell receptor beta chains in this list originate from one sample, sequenced in a study of cytomegalovirus exposure and HLA in healthy donors (dated by TCRdb to the late 2010s). To prepare the library, the immunoSEQ multiplex PCR assay was applied. A mixture of 60 forward primers for TCR Vbeta segments and 13 reverse primers for TCR Jbeta segments was used in the multiplex PCR. This immuneACCESS table, as held by TCRdb, lists in-frame sequences with V and J called but not all clones. Of the missing ones, under half trace to an unresolved V gene in checked studies; the others have no known cause. Present in this sample are 100,000 to 140,000 clones, 81% of which were seen just once. The ten largest clones capture about 2.3% of the sample. The sequenced sample was PBMCs. All receptors come from a man younger than 40 in good health and CMV-seronegative.

The rearrangement links TRBV29-1 to TRBJ2-5, with 9 bases identical to TRBD2. Germline CDR1 SQVTM, CDR2 ANQGSEA. The V gene end was trimmed by 7 bases and the J gene end by 7 bases; junction bases not matched to a gene: 13. The CDR3 contains 14 residues. CDR3 sequence: CSASPIAGEGTQYF. Written as DNA, the CDR3 is TGCAGCGCCTCGCCCATAGCGGGAGAGGGGACCCAGTACTTC.

This chain connects TRBV20-1 to TRBJ1-1, with unresolved D. Germline V CDR1 and CDR2: DFQATT, SNEGSKA (reference sequence). This CDR3 has 11 amino acids. Trimming took 5 bases from V and 2 from J, leaving 6 bases between them. In DNA, the CDR3 is TGCAGTGCTGGTAGAAACACTGAAGCTTTCTTT. Protein sequence: CSAGRNTEAFF.

This chain joins TRBV5-1 and TRBJ2-7; possibly TRBD2 for D (5 bases). V was shortened by 4 bases and J by 0 bases, with 11 bases between the two germline ends. The germline V gene encodes CDR1 SGHRS and CDR2 YFSETQ. CDR3 length: 14 residues. Here the CDR3 reads CASSISVSSYEQYF. The CDR3 DNA sequence: TGCGCCAGCAGCATTAGCGTGAGCTCCTACGAGCAGTACTTC.

The V gene is TRBV5-1, the J gene TRBJ1-5; 9 bases map to TRBD1. The V and J ends lost 4 bases and 6 bases, in that order; junction bases with no gene match: 5. The CDR3 sequence is 14 residues long. Germline V lookup: CDR1 SGHRS, CDR2 YFSETQ. The CDR3 coding sequence is TGCGCCAGCAGCGTGGGACAGGGAGGTCAGCCCCAGCATTTT. Its translation: CASSVGQGGQPQHF.

The rearrangement links TRBV5-6 to TRBJ2-1, with D maybe TRBD1 (6 bases). Germline V lookup: CDR1 SGHDT, CDR2 YYEEEE. Trimming left V 4 bases short and J 14 bases short, with 19 bases between. The length of the CDR3 is 13 residues. The CDR3 nucleotides read TGTGCCAGCAGCGGGCCGGGACACCAAAGGGAGTTCTTC. Amino acids: CASSGPGHQREFF.

This chain joins TRBV6-5 and TRBJ1-2; TRBD1 matches at 9 bases. CDR1 is MNHEY and CDR2 is SVGAGI in the germline V gene. The trim removed 7 bases at V and 7 bases at J, leaving 7 bases unmatched. This CDR3 comprises 13 residues. Here the CDR3 DNA reads TGTGCCAGCACTCCGGGACAGGGCCTTGGCTACACCTTC. It translates to CASTPGQGLGYTF.

The CDR3 is CASSLARTSGSEQYF. CDR3 sequence (DNA): TGTGCCAGCAGCTTAGCTCGGACTAGCGGATCCGAGCAGTACTTC. The genes are TRBV7-8 and TRBJ2-5; 10 bases agree with TRBD2. The DNA matches TRBJ2-7 better at its end, which makes the J call doubtful. The CDR3 covers 15 residues. Per the germline V gene, CDR1 is SGHVS and CDR2 is FQNEAQ.

V is TRBV19 and J is TRBJ1-2, with 7 bases lining up with TRBD1. Unmatched junction bases numbered 11, after V lost 3 bases and J lost 7 bases. The CDR3 is 15 residues long. Germline V gene data show CDR1 as LNHDA and CDR2 as SQIVND (reference sequence). CDR3 loop: CASSIVRDSFGGYTF. CDR3 coding DNA: TGTGCCAGTAGTATCGTCCGGGACAGCTTCGGTGGCTACACCTTC. Complete variable domain (other parts from reference TRBV19 and TRBJ1-2): DGGITQSPKYLFRKEGQNVTLSCEQNLNHDAMYWYRQDPGQGLRLIYYSQIVNDFQKGDIAEGYSVSREKKESFPLTVTSAQKNPTAFYLCASSIVRDSFGGYTFGSGTRLTVV.

The V gene is TRBV6-1, the J gene TRBJ2-7, with 7 nucleotides matching TRBD1. The CDR3 is 12 residues long. Germline lookup yields CDR1 MNHNS and CDR2 SASEGT. Trimming removed 6 bases from V and 3 bases from J; junction bases left unmatched: 2. The CDR3 bases are TGTGCCAGCAGCAGACAGGGCTACGAGCAGTACTTC. This sequence encodes CASSRQGYEQYF.

The chain uses TRBV29-1 and TRBJ2-7; 9 bases are a match to TRBD2. The J segment lost 5 bases and the V segment lost 5 bases, leaving 10 bases of the junction unmatched. The CDR3 runs to 14 residues. The germline V gene has CDR1 SQVTM and CDR2 ANQGSEA. Here the CDR3 DNA reads TGCAGCGTTATCGGACTAGCGATAAGCCACGAGCAGTACTTC. It is translated as CSVIGLAISHEQYF.

The chain uses TRBV21-1 and TRBJ2-3; the table's D call of TRBD2 was not tested on the DNA. TRBV21-1 represents a pseudogene. The CDR3 runs to 16 residues. CDR3: CASSKSAGGGGDTQYF. CDR3 coding DNA: TGTGCCAGCAGCAAGTCAGCGGGAGGAGGGGGCGATACGCAGTATTTT.

The CDR3 sequence: CASSPGVGNTGELFF. CDR3 bases: TGTGCCAGCTCACCAGGAGTCGGTAACACCGGGGAGCTGTTTTTT. V and J are TRBV18 and TRBJ2-2; D gene ambiguous. Trimming took off 2 bases at V and 2 bases at J, with 9 bases between the two ends. The CDR3 runs to 15 residues. CDR1 is KGHSH and CDR2 is LQKENI in the germline V gene.

This chain joins TRBV28 and TRBJ2-1; TRBD1 matches at 9 bases. There are 15 residues in the CDR3. Germline V CDR1 and CDR2: MDHEN, SYDVKM. Losses at the gene ends were 7 bases for V and 0 bases for J; bases not matched to a gene: 4. The CDR3 loop reads CASKGTGSSYNEQFF. For the CDR3, the DNA is TGTGCCAGCAAAGGGACAGGGAGCTCCTACAATGAGCAGTTCTTC.